What follows are 19 T cell receptor beta chains derived from one specimen sequenced in a study of T cells in Graves' hyperthyroidism and ophthalmopathy. What was amplified from RNA transcripts were TCR beta CDR3 regions. Carried out on the TCR CDR3, a first-round RT-PCR used the HTBI primer set. TCRdb reanalysed the multiplex PCR reads using MiXCR and keeps one entry per CDR3 protein. The sample records 400,000 to 600,000 distinct CDR3 sequences, about a fifth being singletons. The sequencing input was blood. Every receptor here comes from a man between 18 and 29 years old with Graves' hyperthyroidism.

In this sample, this clonotype turned up many times. This chain joins TRBV6-5 and TRBJ1-1, with D possibly TRBD1 on 5 matching bases. CDR1 and CDR2 from the germline V gene are MNHEY and SVGAGI. The V and J ends lost 7 bases and 1 base respectively, with 13 bases between them. This CDR3 comprises 14 residues. The CDR3 coding sequence is TGTGCCAGCATTAGTCGTACAGGGAACACTGAAGCTTTCTTT. It yields the protein CASISRTGNTEAFF.

This clonotype was detected ten times or more. V is TRBV15 and J is TRBJ1-5, with D possibly being TRBD1 (6 bases). Trimming removed 5 bases at V and 6 bases at J, with 17 bases between. The V gene's germline CDR1 is LNHNV and CDR2 YYDKDF (reference sequence). The CDR3 extends over 15 amino acids. The CDR3 spells CATSADRWGGQPQHF. The CDR3 coding sequence is TGTGCCACCAGCGCCGACAGGTGGGGGGGTCAGCCCCAGCATTTT.

This clonotype was counted ten times or more. A much larger clonotype is one base distant, so this may be a read error. The chain has TRBV12-3 or TRBV12-4 and TRBJ2-5; D might be TRBD2 (6 bases). The CDR3 runs 15 residues. The CDR3: CASSFWLGGGETQCF. The CDR3 nucleotides are TGTGCCAGCAGTTTCTGGTTGGGAGGTGGGGAGACCCAGTGCTTC.

This clonotype was picked up many times. The CDR3 coding sequence is TGTGCCAGCAGTTTGGGGAGCTCCTACGAGCAGTACTTC. Translated: CASSLGSSYEQYF. This chain links TRBV13 with TRBJ2-7; TRBD2 is a possible D gene (5 bases). CDR3 length: 13 residues. Trimming removed 6 bases from V and 0 bases from J, with 9 bases in between. Per the germline V gene, CDR1 is PRHDT and CDR2 is FYEKMQ (reference sequence).

The rearrangement uses TRBV6-2 or TRBV6-3 and TRBJ2-5; 10 positions agree with TRBD2. The trim removed 2 bases at V and 2 bases at J, leaving 8 bases unmatched. The germline CDR1 and CDR2 sequences are MNHEY and SVGEGT. CDR3 length: 17 amino acids. CDR3 DNA: TGTGCCAGCAGTTACCTAGCGGGAGATTGGGAGCAAGAGACCCAGTACTTC. Its protein is CASSYLAGDWEQETQYF.

This clonotype was detected many times. The chain has TRBV29-1 and TRBJ2-5; 11 bases match TRBD1. The CDR3 sequence is 15 residues long. Trimming at V came to 3 bases and at J to 4 bases, leaving 7 bases not matched to a gene. Germline V gene sequence: CDR1 SQVTM, CDR2 ANQGSEA. This chain's CDR3 is CSVDLSGTGGETQYF. The CDR3 DNA reads as TGCAGCGTTGATCTATCCGGGACAGGGGGAGAGACCCAGTACTTC. Complete variable domain (other parts from reference TRBV29-1 and TRBJ2-5): SAVISQKPSRDICQRGTSLTIQCQVDSQVTMMFWYRQQPGQSLTLIATANQGSEATYESGFVIDKFPISRPNLTFSTLTVSNMSPEDSSIYLCSVDLSGTGGETQYFGPGTRLLVL.

This clonotype was seen ten or more times. The chain is built from TRBV2 and TRBJ2-5; a weak D match, TRBD1 (6 bases). CDR1 and CDR2 (germline): SNHLY, FYNNEI. With 6 bases removed from V and 5 bases from J, the gap between germline ends came to 7 bases. The CDR3 runs to 11 residues. CDR3 nucleotides: TGTGCCAGCAGGAGGGGGGAGACCCAGTACTTC. As protein: CASRRGETQYF.

The chain combines TRBV6-2 or TRBV6-3 with TRBJ2-6; D unresolved. The germline gives CDR1 MNHEY, CDR2 SVGEGT. V lost 6 bases, J lost 0 bases, and 6 bases lay in between. This CDR3 is built from 14 residues. The CDR3 DNA reads as TGTGCCAGCAGACACATCTCTGGGGCCAACGTCCTGACTTTC. This encodes CASRHISGANVLTF.

V usage is TRBV2 and J usage is TRBJ2-1, with D tentatively TRBD1 or TRBD2 (5 bases each). Trimming pared 1 base from V and 0 bases from J, leaving 10 bases between. There are 16 residues in the CDR3. Germline V CDR1 and CDR2: SNHLY, FYNNEI. The CDR3 here is CASSEEGTGSYNEQFF. The DNA for the CDR3 is TGTGCCAGCAGTGAAGAAGGGACGGGCTCCTACAATGAGCAGTTCTTC.

The table lists this clonotype with a few counts. This rearrangement joins TRBV20-1 to TRBJ1-4; maybe TRBD1 (5 bases). Trimming cost V 2 bases and J 8 bases, with 15 bases left between them. Germline V gene sequence: CDR1 DFQATT, CDR2 SNEGSKA (reference sequence). The CDR3 sequence is 14 residues long. The CDR3 region is CSARFGTEREKLFF. In nucleotides, the CDR3 is TGCAGTGCTAGATTTGGGACGGAAAGGGAAAAACTGTTTTTT.

The table lists this clonotype with many counts. The rearrangement links TRBV20-1 to TRBJ1-2; 7 nucleotides match TRBD1. In germline, CDR1 is DFQATT, CDR2 SNEGSKA (reference sequence). V lost 3 bases and J lost 5; bases outside the gene matches: 9. The CDR3 spans 14 residues. The CDR3 is CSASDSRTGYGYTF. The CDR3 DNA reads as TGCAGTGCTAGTGACTCCAGGACAGGTTATGGCTACACCTTC.

Ten or more counts support this clonotype. The chain couples TRBV11-2 to TRBJ2-5; no firm D call. CDR1 and CDR2 (germline): SGHAT, FQNNGV. The V and J ends lost 3 bases and 1 base respectively, with 6 bases between them. This CDR3 has 13 residues. The CDR3 protein is CASSFDTQETQYF. The CDR3 DNA is TGTGCCAGCAGCTTCGATACCCAAGAGACCCAGTACTTC.

This chain connects TRBV6-5 to TRBJ1-2; D gene uncertain. CDR3 length: 13 amino acids. Per the germline V gene, CDR1 is MNHEY and CDR2 is SVGAGI. Trimming removed 2 bases at V and 8 bases at J, with 12 bases between. CDR3 residues: CASSYQSESGYTF. Here the CDR3 DNA reads TGTGCCAGCAGTTACCAATCTGAGTCCGGCTACACCTTC.

For this clonotype: This may stem from a read error, because a much larger clone lies one nucleotide away. The chain couples TRBV5-6 to TRBJ2-7; D gene unclear. Between the trimmed V and J ends, which lost 4 bases and 5 bases, there was a span of 16 bases. CDR3 length: 14 amino acids. Per the germline V gene, CDR1 is SGHDT and CDR2 is YYEEEE. The CDR3 region is CASSHTSLIDEQYF. The CDR3 region has the DNA TGTGCCAGCAGCCACACGTCCCTTATTGACGAGCAGTACTTC.

This clonotype was observed at least ten times. This chain links TRBV28 with TRBJ2-4, with D uncertain. V lost 5 bases and J lost 8, with 16 bases in between. CDR1 and CDR2 (germline): MDHEN, SYDVKM. The CDR3 length is 14 residues. The CDR3 loop reads CASSPPGQLDIQYF. CDR3 sequence (DNA): TGTGCCAGCAGTCCCCCTGGGCAACTGGACATTCAGTACTTC.

The table lists this clonotype with a few counts. The rearrangement links TRBV27 to TRBJ2-7; possible D gene TRBD1, 6 bases. This CDR3 region has 13 residues. Trimming cost V 4 bases and J 0 bases, with 7 bases left between them. Germline V gene sequence: CDR1 MNHEY, CDR2 SMNVEV (reference sequence). CDR3 region: CASSWGHSYEQYF. CDR3 bases: TGTGCCAGCAGTTGGGGACACTCCTACGAGCAGTACTTC.

The chain has TRBV10-3 and TRBJ1-1; 9 bases fit TRBD1. The CDR3 is 13 amino acids. Germline CDR1 is ENHRY and CDR2 is SYGVKD. After removal of 10 bases from V and 5 bases from J, the junction contained 8 bases not matched to a gene. In DNA, the CDR3 is TGTGCCACTAGGGACAGGGCTGGAACTGAAGCTTTCTTT. It codes for CATRDRAGTEAFF.

The sample holds many counts of this clonotype. The CDR3 nucleotides read TGTGCCAGCAACGGGGGGGGACGCCGGGGCTATAATTCACCCCTCCACTTT. Translation gives CASNGGGRRGYNSPLHF. The chain has TRBV6-1 and TRBJ1-6; D might be TRBD1 (5 bases). The CDR3 sequence is 17 residues long. The germline V gene has CDR1 MNHNS and CDR2 SASEGT. Deletions cut 7 bases from V and 3 bases from J, with 19 bases between.

This clonotype has at least ten counts. The rearrangement links TRBV28 to TRBJ2-7, with D perhaps matching TRBD1 or TRBD2 (5 bases each). Germline CDR1 and CDR2: MDHEN and SYDVKM. Trimming stripped 4 bases from V and 7 bases from J, with 17 bases between. This CDR3 has 14 amino acids. The CDR3 region has the DNA TGTGCCAGCAGTTCGGGGACGCCGCAACGGGAGCAGTACTTC. Its protein is CASSSGTPQREQYF.